This T cell receptor (beta chain) was sequenced in a study of T cell changes during pregnancy in multiple sclerosis. CDR1 and CDR2 (germline): LNHDA, SQIVND (reference sequence). The CDR3 runs to 14 residues. V trimming: 4 bases; J trimming: 3 bases; junction bases outside the gene matches: 2. Profiling relied on immunoSEQ multiplex PCR, and the TCRdb table lists in-frame clones only, not all of them. The sample contains about 38,000 clones, about 95% of which appear only once. The sequences come from CD4+ T cells from peripheral blood mononuclear cells, collected in the second trimester of pregnancy. The chain carries TRBV19 and TRBJ1-5; 8 nucleotides align to TRBD1. The TCR originated in a female donor with multiple sclerosis, enrolled in a pregnancy study. The CDR3 sequence: CASSTGGINQPQHF. CDR3 DNA sequence: TGTGCCAGTAGTACAGGGGGCATCAATCAGCCCCAGCATTTT.